This record looks at one T cell receptor (beta chain) sequence and its context. The antigen is undetermined. Only in-frame clones appear in the TCRdb table, and some are missing; sequencing was by immunoSEQ multiplex PCR. This sample has around 130,000 clones, with more than 90% found just once. This sample stems from a study of human thymus T cells. Study-level findings and limits: Thymic as well as blood repertoires seemed to favor certain V and J genes unevenly. What related research reported was that thymic repertoires overlapped highly among unrelated individuals.

Trimming took 0 bases from V and 0 from J; bases not matched to a gene: 13. The CDR3 loop spans 19 amino acids. Germline lookup yields CDR1 SGHRS and CDR2 YFSETQ. Thymic material originated from resections removed in the course of corrective heart surgery. Sequenced sample: thymus tissue. The rearrangement links TRBV5-1 to TRBJ2-5; 8 bases are shared with TRBD2. The clonotype originates from a boy younger than two with a congenital heart defect but otherwise immunologically healthy. This CDR3 is CASSLGGLRSGGHQETQYF. The CDR3 region has the DNA TGCGCCAGCAGCTTGGGCGGGTTACGGAGCGGGGGCCACCAAGAGACCCAGTACTTC.